The clone carrying this TCR beta chain showed up just a few times. TCR beta cDNA libraries included unique molecular identifiers. MiXCR was run by TCRdb on the PCR reads, yielding one entry per CDR3 protein. The repertoire holds about 160,000 distinct CDR3 sequences, with around 34% as singletons. This CDR3 is 13 amino acids long. V shed 5 bases, J shed 2 bases, and the junction held 2 bases outside the gene matches. Per the germline V gene, CDR1 is DFQATT and CDR2 is SNEGSKA (reference sequence). The sample originates from a study of post-analysis software for immune sequencing data. This material consisted of blood, taken after autologous hematopoietic stem cell transplantation. This receptor was identified in a girl under 18 with multiple sclerosis. V gene TRBV20-1 combines with J gene TRBJ1-5; 8 bases fit TRBD1. The CDR3 nucleotides read TGCAGTGCTCCGACAGGGGGCAATCAGCCCCAGCATTTT. This encodes CSAPTGGNQPQHF.